This entry describes one T cell receptor (beta chain). Antigen: not known. The data were taken from a study of cytomegalovirus exposure and HLA in healthy donors. Trimming took off 8 bases at V and 2 bases at J, with 9 bases between the two ends. The CDR3 is 12 amino acids. The germline gives CDR1 MNHNS, CDR2 SASEGT. 60 Vbeta and 13 Jbeta primers were used in PCR. Clones were sequenced by immunoSEQ multiplex PCR, and TCRdb holds only the in-frame ones, with some missing. The sample's table shows about 140,000 clones. Study-wide results and caveats: A prior analysis recorded that most TCR beta V segments were productive about 87% or about 30% of the time.

The sequence was obtained from a woman aged 18-30 years in good health and CMV-seronegative. The chain combines TRBV6-1 with TRBJ2-5, with D possibly being TRBD1 (5 bases). The sample comprised PBMCs. The CDR3 here is CASLRQQETQYF. CDR3 DNA: TGTGCCAGCTTGCGACAGCAAGAGACCCAGTACTTC.